This T cell receptor beta chain is from a study of CD8+ T cells in alopecia areata. On the study more broadly: Each day, treated patients took oral tofacitinib twice, at 5 to 10 mg per dose. Study-wide points: Researchers reported that TCR sharing among patients proved less clear than in mice, possibly HLA-linked.

To note about this clone: Its cognate antigen is unknown. This sample also contains other DNA sequences that code for the same CDR3.

Once RNA had been extracted, it was reverse transcribed into cDNA to act as the sequencing template. Only in-frame clones appear in the TCRdb table, and some are missing; sequencing was by immunoSEQ multiplex PCR. The sample lists around 140,000 clones, around 58% occurring once. This clonotype was obtained from a human donor with alopecia areata. The sample was CD4+ T cells sorted from blood, taken at week 0.

The CDR3 DNA reads TGCGCCAGCAGCCAAGCGGGGTTAGATACGCAGTATTTT. Translating it yields CASSQAGLDTQYF. The V call is TRBV4-1, the J call TRBJ2-3, with D possibly being TRBD2 (5 bases). From germline, CDR1 is MGHRA and CDR2 YSYEKL. The CDR3 contains 13 residues. Between the trimmed V and J ends, which lost 1 base and 5 bases, there was a span of 7 bases.